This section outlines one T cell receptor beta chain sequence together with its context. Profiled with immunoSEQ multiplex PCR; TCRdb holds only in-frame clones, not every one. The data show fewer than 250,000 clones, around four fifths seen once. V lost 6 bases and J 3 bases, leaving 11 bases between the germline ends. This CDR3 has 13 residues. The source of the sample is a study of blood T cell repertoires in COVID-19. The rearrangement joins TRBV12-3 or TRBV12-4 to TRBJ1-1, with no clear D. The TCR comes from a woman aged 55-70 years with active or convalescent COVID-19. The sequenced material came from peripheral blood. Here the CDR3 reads CASSSVGDTEAFF. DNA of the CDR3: TGTGCCAGCAGCTCTGTCGGAGACACTGAAGCTTTCTTT.